The 9 T cell receptor beta chains below come from one sample, sequenced in a study of metastatic and nonmetastatic thyroid tumors. All patients were treatment-naive before thyroid surgery. Through MiXCR, TCRdb re-clonotyped the PCR reads. The sample yields roughly 40,000 clones, over 15% seen once. Input material: tumor tissue. The receptors were sampled from a female donor with papillary thyroid cancer or a benign thyroid nodule (not recorded which). Some clones in this sample may be carry-over from other donors' samples.

This clone was recorded at least ten times. V usage is TRBV6-1 and J usage is TRBJ1-5; D is ambiguous. The length of the CDR3 is 17 residues. Trimming left V 5 bases short and J 0 bases short, with 17 bases between. Looked up from germline, CDR1 is MNHNS and CDR2 is SASEGT. This chain's CDR3 is CASSMYPRMGSNQPQHF. The CDR3 region has the DNA TGTGCCAGCAGTATGTACCCGCGGATGGGTAGCAATCAGCCCCAGCATTTT.

In its sample, this clone was seen a few times. This could be a read error, since a much larger clone is one nucleotide away. Distinct nucleotide sequences in the sample also encode this CDR3. The V and J genes are TRBV10-3 and TRBJ1-1; D gene uncertain. V lost 3 bases to trimming and J lost 2 bases, with 7 bases between them. CDR1 and CDR2 (germline): ENHRY, SYGVKD. The CDR3 totals 13 residues. The CDR3 DNA reads TGTGCCATCAGTGATAAAGGTAACACTGAAGCTTTCTTT. It yields the protein CAISDKGNTEAFF.

This rearrangement joins TRBV5-4 to TRBJ2-3; tentatively, D is TRBD2 (6 bases). V was trimmed by 7 bases and J by 5 bases, leaving 23 bases between them. The V gene's germline CDR1 is SGHNT and CDR2 YYREEE (reference sequence). This CDR3 is 16 amino acids long. The CDR3 loop is CASGIGPGVMQDTQYF. As DNA, the CDR3 is TGTGCCAGCGGAATTGGCCCGGGGGTAATGCAAGATACGCAGTATTTT.

This clone showed up many times. The chain links TRBV12-3 or TRBV12-4 to TRBJ2-3; 7 bases agree with TRBD2. CDR3 length equals 14 residues. The ends lost 6 bases at V and 3 bases at J; junction bases unmatched: 6. The CDR3 loop reads CASRKSSGTDTQYF. Written as DNA, the CDR3 is TGTGCCAGCAGGAAATCTAGCGGAACAGATACGCAGTATTTT.

Sample share makes this clone medium-sized. This chain connects TRBV28 to TRBJ2-7; D not certain. Trimming took off 5 bases at V and 3 bases at J, with 17 bases between the two ends. This CDR3 region has 15 residues. Germline values: CDR1 MDHEN, CDR2 SYDVKM. The CDR3 here is CASSPTEPQSYEQYF. Written as DNA, the CDR3 is TGTGCCAGCAGTCCTACGGAGCCCCAAAGCTACGAGCAGTACTTC.

The chain carries TRBV20-1 and TRBJ2-7; the D gene could be TRBD1 or TRBD2 (6 bases each). Germline V lookup: CDR1 DFQATT, CDR2 SNEGSKA (reference sequence). The CDR3 totals 13 residues. V was shortened by 6 bases and J by 4 bases, with 16 bases between the two germline ends. CDR3 bases: TGCAGTGCACACAGGGTGGGAGGTTACGAGCAGTACTTC. This codes for CSAHRVGGYEQYF.

The genes are TRBV7-9 and TRBJ1-4, with D uncertain. The CDR3 loop spans 14 amino acids. The V gene lost 8 bases and the J gene lost 2 bases, with 12 bases spanning the gap. Germline V lookup: CDR1 SEHNR, CDR2 FQNEAQ (reference sequence). CDR3 DNA sequence: TGTGCCAGCCGGCAGACTGGGACTAATGAAAAACTGTTTTTT. This codes for CASRQTGTNEKLFF.

This clone was recorded many times. This chain joins TRBV6-1 and TRBJ1-2; TRBD1 aligns across 8 bases. There are 13 residues in the CDR3. Germline V lookup: CDR1 MNHNS, CDR2 SASEGT. Losses at the gene ends were 6 bases for V and 1 base for J; bases not matched to a gene: 1. The CDR3 region has the DNA TGTGCCAGCAGGGGACAGGTTAACTATGGCTACACCTTC. As protein: CASRGQVNYGYTF.

In its sample, this clone was seen a few times. The genes are TRBV29-1 and TRBJ1-5, with a weak D call TRBD1 (6 bases). V shed 4 bases and J shed 9 bases, with 13 bases lying between them. In germline, CDR1 is SQVTM, CDR2 ANQGSEA. This CDR3 is built from 12 residues. In nucleotides, the CDR3 is TGCAGCGTTGGGACAGTGGGCTCGCCCCAGCATTTT. The encoded protein is CSVGTVGSPQHF.